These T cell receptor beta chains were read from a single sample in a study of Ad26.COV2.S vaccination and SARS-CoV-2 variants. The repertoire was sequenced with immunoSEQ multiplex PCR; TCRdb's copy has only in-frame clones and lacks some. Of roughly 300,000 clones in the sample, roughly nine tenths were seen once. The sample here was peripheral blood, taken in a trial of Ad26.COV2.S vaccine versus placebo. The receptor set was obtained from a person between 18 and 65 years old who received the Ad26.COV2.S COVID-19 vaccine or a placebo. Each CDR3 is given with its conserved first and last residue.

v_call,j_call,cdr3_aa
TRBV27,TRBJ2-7,CASSFLSRGPYEQYF
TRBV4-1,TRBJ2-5,CASSQGFRGRGGETQYF
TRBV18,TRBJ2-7,CASSPQGPREQYF
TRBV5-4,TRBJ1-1,CASSLIGAGAAFF
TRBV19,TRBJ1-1,CASSIGQGGGTEAFF
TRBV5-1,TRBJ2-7,CASSSGQVYEQYF
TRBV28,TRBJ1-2,CASLGQANYGYTF
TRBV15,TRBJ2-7,CATSGGWQANSYEQYF
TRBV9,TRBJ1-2,CASSVGYGYTF
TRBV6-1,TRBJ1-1,CAVAMSGSEAFF
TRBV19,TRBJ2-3,CASSTRTRGNTDTQYF
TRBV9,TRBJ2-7,CASSVGPSTYEQYF
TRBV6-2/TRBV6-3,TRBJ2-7,CASSYNYEQYF
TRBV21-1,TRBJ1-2,CASSKGDRGRYTF
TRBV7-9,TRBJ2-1,CASSPRELAYNEQFF
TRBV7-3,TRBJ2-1,CASSLNRASGRNEQFF
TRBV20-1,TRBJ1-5,CSASSTGGWQPQHF
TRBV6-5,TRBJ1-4,CASSRTPPPEKLFF
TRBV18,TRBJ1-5,CASSRETGGNQPQHF
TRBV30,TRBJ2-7,CAWSLMSSGNYEQYF
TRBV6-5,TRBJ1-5,CASSQGTGFDQPQHF
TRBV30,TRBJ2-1,CAWSVHQTYQGQFF
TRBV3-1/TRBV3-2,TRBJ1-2,CASSHRTGDGYTF
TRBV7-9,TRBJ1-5,CASSATGGPYQPQHF
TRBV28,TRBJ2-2,CASSLTGELFF
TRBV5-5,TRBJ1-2,CASSLGQGMDGYTF
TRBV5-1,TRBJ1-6,CASSLEYRGFFSYNSPLHF
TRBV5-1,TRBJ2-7,CASSLDSSGREQYF
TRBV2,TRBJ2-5,CASGTAETQYF
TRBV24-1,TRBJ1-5,CATSTETGYFTSNQPQHF
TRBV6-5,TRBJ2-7,CASSTNRGREQYF
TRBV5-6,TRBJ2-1,CASSLPDPRWGNNEQFF
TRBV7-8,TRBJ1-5,CASSIQNSNQPQHF
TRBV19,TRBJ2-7,CASSPSRRLGEQYF
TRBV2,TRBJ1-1,CASQYTRTGLSQIEAFF
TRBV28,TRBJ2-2,CASLGQLNTGELFF
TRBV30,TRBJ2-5,CAWRRTGGFQETQYF
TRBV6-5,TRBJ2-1,CASSYAGGGRTEQFF
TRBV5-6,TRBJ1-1,CASSYRVLKLGTEAFF
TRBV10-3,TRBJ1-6,CAISEGSNSPLHF
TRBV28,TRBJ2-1,CASTAAGDVSYNEQFF
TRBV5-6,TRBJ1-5,CASSPMGGNQPQHF
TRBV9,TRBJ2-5,CASSVARSGGGETQYF
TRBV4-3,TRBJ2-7,CASSQVKGGSYEQYF
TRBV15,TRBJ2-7,CATSRDFDREQYF
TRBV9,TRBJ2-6,CASSVSPGPSSGANVLTF
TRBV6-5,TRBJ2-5,CASSLAGSQETQYF
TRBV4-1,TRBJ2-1,CASSQEGRIARNEQFF
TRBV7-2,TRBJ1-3,CASSASGNTIYF
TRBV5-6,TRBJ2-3,CASSVDPLAGATDTQYF
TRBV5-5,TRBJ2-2,CASSLIGELFF
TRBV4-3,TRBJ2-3,CASSQEATTDTQYF
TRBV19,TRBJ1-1,CASRRSSQGAQAPEAFF
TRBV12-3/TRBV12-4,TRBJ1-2,CASSRTGLGGYTF
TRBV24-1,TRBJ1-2,CATSDEQGSANYGYTF
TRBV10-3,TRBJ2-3,CAIKPGQGTDTQYF
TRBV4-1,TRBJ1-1,CASSHRTVHTEAFF
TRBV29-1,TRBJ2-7,CSAQPILGDRPGEQYF
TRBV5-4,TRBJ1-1,CASSRDVGGTEAFF
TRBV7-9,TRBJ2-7,CASSLQDPLWDEQYF